These 3 T cell receptor beta chains were sequenced from one sample in a study of T-cell memory formation after mild COVID-19. TCRdb passed the 5' RACE reads through MiXCR, listing each CDR3 protein once. Of 300,000 to 350,000 distinct CDR3 sequences listed, 10% to 15% are singletons. Input material: PBMCs or a T cell subset sorted from them (not recorded which). The receptor set was obtained from a young man who had mild COVID-19 (a few samples of this study predate the infection). Cell type and time point are not known.

This rearrangement joins TRBV5-1 to TRBJ2-1, with TRBD2 matching over 10 bases. The CDR3 totals 15 residues. CDR1 is SGHRS and CDR2 is YFSETQ in the germline V gene. Trimming took 1 base from V and 8 from J; bases not matched to a gene: 6. The CDR3: CASSLQRGGLDEQFF. DNA for the CDR3: TGCGCCAGCAGCTTGCAGCGGGGGGGCCTTGATGAGCAGTTCTTC.

Only a few counts were recorded for this clonotype. The chain combines TRBV29-1 with TRBJ2-3, with 9 bases aligning to TRBD2. V shed 6 bases, J shed 5 bases, and the junction held 6 bases outside the gene matches. The germline gives CDR1 SQVTM, CDR2 ANQGSEA. The CDR3 runs 13 residues. The CDR3 is CSVMGLALDTQYF. The CDR3 DNA sequence: TGCAGCGTGATGGGACTAGCCTTAGATACGCAGTATTTT.

The V and J genes are TRBV12-3 or TRBV12-4 and TRBJ2-7; TRBD2 matches at 7 bases. This CDR3 spans 15 amino acids. The junction had 15 bases not matched to a gene; V was cut back by 6 bases and J by 7 bases. The chain's CDR3 is CASSPRGAGVGEQYF. The CDR3 DNA is TGTGCCAGCAGCCCCCGCGGGGCGGGGGTGGGGGAGCAGTACTTC.